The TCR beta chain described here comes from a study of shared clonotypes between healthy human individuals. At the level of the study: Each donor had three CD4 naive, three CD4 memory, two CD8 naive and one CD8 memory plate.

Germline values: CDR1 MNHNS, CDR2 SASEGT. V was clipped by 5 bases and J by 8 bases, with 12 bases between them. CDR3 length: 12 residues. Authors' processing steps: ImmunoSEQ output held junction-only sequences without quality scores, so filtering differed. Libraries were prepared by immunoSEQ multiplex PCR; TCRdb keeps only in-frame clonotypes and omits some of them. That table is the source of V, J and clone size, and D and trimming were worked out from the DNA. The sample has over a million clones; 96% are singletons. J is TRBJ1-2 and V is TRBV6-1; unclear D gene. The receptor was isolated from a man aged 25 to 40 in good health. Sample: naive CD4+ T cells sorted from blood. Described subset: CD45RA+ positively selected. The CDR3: CASSPGTGGYTF. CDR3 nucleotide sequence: TGTGCCAGCAGTCCGGGTACGGGAGGCTACACCTTC.